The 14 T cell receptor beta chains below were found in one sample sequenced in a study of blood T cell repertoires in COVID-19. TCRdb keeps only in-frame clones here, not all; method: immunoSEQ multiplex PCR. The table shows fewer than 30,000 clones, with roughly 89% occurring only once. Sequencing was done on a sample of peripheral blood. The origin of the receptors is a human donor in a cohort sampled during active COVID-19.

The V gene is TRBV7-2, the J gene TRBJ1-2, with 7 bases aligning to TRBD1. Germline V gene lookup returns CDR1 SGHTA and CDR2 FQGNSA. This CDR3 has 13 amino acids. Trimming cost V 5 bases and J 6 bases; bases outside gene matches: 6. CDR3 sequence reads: CASSPGQPNGYTF. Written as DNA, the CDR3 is TGTGCCAGCAGCCCGGGACAGCCGAATGGCTACACCTTC.

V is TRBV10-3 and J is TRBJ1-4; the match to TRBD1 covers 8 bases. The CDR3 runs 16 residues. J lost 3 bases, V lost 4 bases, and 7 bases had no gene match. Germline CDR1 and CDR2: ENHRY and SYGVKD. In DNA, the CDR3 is TGTGCCATCAGTGGGTCAACAGGGGGGCCTAATGAAAAACTGTTTTTT. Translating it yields CAISGSTGGPNEKLFF.

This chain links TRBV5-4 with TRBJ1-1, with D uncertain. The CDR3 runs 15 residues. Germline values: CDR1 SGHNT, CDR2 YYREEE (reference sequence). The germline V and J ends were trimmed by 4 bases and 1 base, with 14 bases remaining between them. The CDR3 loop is CASSPQRPKNTEAFF. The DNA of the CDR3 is TGTGCCAGCAGCCCCCAGCGACCCAAGAACACTGAAGCTTTCTTT.

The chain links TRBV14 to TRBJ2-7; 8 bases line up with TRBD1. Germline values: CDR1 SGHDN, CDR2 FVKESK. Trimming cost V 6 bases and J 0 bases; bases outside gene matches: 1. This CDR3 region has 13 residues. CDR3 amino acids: CASRGQGSYEQYF. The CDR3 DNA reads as TGTGCCAGCAGAGGACAGGGCTCCTACGAGCAGTACTTC.

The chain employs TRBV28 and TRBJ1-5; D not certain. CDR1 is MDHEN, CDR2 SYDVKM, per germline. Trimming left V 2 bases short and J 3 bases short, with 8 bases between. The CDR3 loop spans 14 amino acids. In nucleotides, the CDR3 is TGTGCCAGCAGTTTAGGAGGGAACAATCAGCCCCAGCATTTT. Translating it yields CASSLGGNNQPQHF. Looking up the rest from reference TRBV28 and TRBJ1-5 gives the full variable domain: DVKVTQSSRYLVKRTGEKVFLECVQDMDHENMFWYRQDPGLGLRLIYFSYDVKMKEKGDIPEGYSVSREKKERFSLILESASTNQTSMYLCASSLGGNNQPQHFGDGTRLSIL.

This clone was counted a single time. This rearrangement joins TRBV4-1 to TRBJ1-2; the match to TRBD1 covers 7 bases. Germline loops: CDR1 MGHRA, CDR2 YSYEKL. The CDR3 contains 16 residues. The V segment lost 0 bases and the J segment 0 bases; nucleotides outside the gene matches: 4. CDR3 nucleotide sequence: TGCGCCAGCAGCCAAGATGGACAGGTTCCTAACTATGGCTACACCTTC. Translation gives CASSQDGQVPNYGYTF.

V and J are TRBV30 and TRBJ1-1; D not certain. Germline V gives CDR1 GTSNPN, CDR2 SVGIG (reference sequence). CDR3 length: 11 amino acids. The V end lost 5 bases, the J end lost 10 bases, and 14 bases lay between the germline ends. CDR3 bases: TGTGCCTGGGGGGTTATTGGAGTAGCTTTCTTT. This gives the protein CAWGVIGVAFF.

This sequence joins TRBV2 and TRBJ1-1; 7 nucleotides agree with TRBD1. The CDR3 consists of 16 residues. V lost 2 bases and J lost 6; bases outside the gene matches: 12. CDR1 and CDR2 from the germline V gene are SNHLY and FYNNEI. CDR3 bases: TGTGCCAGCAGTGAAACCGTGACAGGGTATGGGTCTGAAGCTTTCTTT. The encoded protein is CASSETVTGYGSEAFF.

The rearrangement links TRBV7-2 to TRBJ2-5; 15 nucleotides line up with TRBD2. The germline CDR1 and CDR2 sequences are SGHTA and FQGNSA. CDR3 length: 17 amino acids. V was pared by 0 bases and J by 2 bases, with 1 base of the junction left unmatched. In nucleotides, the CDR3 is TGTGCCAGCAGCTTAGCGGGACTAGCGGGAGGACAAGAGACCCAGTACTTC. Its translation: CASSLAGLAGGQETQYF. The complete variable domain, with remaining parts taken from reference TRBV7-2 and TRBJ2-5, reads GAGVSQSPSNKVTEKGKDVELRCDPISGHTALYWYRQSLGQGLEFLIYFQGNSAPDKSGLPSDRFSAERTGGSVSTLTIQRTQQEDSAVYLCASSLAGLAGGQETQYFGPGTRLLVL.

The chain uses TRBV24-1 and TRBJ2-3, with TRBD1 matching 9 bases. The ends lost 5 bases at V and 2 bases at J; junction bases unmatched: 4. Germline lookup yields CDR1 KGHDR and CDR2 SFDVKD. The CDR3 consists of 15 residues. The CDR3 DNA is TGTGCCACCAGTGGGGGACAGGGAGACACAGATACGCAGTATTTT. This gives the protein CATSGGQGDTDTQYF.

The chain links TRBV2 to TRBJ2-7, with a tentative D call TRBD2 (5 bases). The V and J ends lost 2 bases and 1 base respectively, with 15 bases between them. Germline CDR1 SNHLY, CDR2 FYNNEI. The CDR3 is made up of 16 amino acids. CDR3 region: CASSEIRGTRSYEQYF. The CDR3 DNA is TGTGCCAGCAGTGAAATCCGGGGAACTAGATCCTACGAGCAGTACTTC.

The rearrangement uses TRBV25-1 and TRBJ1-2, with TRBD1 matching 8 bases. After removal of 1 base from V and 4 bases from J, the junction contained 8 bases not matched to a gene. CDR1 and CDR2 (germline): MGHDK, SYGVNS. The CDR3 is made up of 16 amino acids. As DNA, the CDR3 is TGTGCCAGCAGTGAATCGAGGACAGGGTCGGTCTATGGCTACACCTTC. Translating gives CASSESRTGSVYGYTF.

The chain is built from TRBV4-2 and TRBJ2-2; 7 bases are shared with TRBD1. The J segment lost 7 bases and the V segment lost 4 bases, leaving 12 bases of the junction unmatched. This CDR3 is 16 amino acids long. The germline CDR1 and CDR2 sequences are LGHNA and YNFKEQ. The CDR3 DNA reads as TGTGCCAGCAGCCCGCTAATCGACAGGGTGGGCGGGGAGCTGTTTTTT. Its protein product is CASSPLIDRVGGELFF.

The CDR3 is CASSLIATNEKLFF. For the CDR3, the DNA is TGTGCCAGCAGCTTGATCGCAACTAATGAAAAACTGTTTTTT. V usage is TRBV5-6 and J usage is TRBJ1-4; D gene ambiguous. From germline, CDR1 is SGHDT and CDR2 YYEEEE. The ends were cut back, 1 base at V and 0 bases at J, with 4 bases in the middle. This CDR3 is 14 amino acids long.